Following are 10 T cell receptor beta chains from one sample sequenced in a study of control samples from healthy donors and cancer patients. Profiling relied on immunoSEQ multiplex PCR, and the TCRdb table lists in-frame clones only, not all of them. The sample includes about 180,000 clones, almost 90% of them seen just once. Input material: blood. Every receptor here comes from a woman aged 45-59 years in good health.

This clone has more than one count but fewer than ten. The DNA of the CDR3 is TGTGCCAGCAATCTTTTAGCAGCAGATACGCAGTATTTT. It translates to CASNLLAADTQYF. The V and J genes are TRBV9 and TRBJ2-3; D is undetermined. Germline lookup yields CDR1 SGDLS and CDR2 YYNGEE. This CDR3 is built from 13 residues. Trimming removed 6 bases from V and 4 bases from J, with 12 bases in between.

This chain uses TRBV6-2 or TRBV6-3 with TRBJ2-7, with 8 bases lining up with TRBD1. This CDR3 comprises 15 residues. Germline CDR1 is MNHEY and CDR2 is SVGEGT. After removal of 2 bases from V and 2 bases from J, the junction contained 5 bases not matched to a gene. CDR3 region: CASSYTLQGAYEQYF. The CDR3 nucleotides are TGTGCCAGCAGTTACACCCTACAGGGGGCCTACGAGCAGTACTTC.

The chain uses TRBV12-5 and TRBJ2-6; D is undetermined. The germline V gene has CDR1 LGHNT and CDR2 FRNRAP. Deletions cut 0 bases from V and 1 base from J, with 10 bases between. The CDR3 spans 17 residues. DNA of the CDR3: TGTGCTAGTGGTTTGGTACTTGGTTTTTCTGGGGCCAACGTCCTGACTTTC. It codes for CASGLVLGFSGANVLTF.

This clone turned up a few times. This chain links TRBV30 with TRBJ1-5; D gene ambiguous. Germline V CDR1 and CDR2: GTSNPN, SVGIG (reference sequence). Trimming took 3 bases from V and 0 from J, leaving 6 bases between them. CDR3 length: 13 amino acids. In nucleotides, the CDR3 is TGTGCCTGGAGAGGGCTTAGCAATCAGCCCCAGCATTTT. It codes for CAWRGLSNQPQHF.

This CDR3 reads CASSLADSWVSDTQYF. The CDR3 nucleotides read TGTGCCAGCAGCTTAGCGGATAGCTGGGTATCAGATACGCAGTATTTT. This chain connects TRBV13 to TRBJ2-3; D call uncertain. The CDR3 length is 16 residues. From germline, CDR1 is PRHDT and CDR2 FYEKMQ (reference sequence). Deletions cut 1 base from V and 4 bases from J, with 15 bases between.

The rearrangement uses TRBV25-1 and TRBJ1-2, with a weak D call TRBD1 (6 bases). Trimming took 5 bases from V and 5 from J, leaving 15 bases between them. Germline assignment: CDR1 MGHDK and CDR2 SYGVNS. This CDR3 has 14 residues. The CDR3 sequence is CASSMSGEGYGYTF. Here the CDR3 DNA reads TGTGCCAGCAGTATGTCAGGGGAAGGATATGGCTACACCTTC.

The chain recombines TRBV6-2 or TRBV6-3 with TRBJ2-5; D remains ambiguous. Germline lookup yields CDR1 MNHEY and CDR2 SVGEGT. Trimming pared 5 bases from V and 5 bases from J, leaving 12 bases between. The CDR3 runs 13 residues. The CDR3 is CASSDGLRETQYF. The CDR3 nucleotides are TGTGCCAGCAGTGACGGGCTGAGGGAGACCCAGTACTTC.

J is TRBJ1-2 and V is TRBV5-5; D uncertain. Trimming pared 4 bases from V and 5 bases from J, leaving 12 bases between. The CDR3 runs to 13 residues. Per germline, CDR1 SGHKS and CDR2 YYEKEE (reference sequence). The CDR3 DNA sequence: TGTGCCAGCAGCCTGGACGGACCGTATGGCTACACCTTC. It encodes CASSLDGPYGYTF.

The DNA for the CDR3 is TGTGCCAGTAGTAGACTAGCGGGGGGAGATACGCAGTATTTT. This encodes CASSRLAGGDTQYF. V usage is TRBV19 and J usage is TRBJ2-3; 13 bases are shared with TRBD2. With 4 bases clipped from V and 5 bases from J, the junction kept 0 bases outside the gene matches. The germline V gene encodes CDR1 LNHDA and CDR2 SQIVND (reference sequence). The CDR3 is made up of 14 amino acids.

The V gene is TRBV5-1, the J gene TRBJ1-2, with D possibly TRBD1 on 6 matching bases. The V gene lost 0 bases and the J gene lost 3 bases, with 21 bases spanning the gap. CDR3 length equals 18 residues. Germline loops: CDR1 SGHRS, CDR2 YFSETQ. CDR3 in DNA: TGCGCCAGCAGCTTGGGTCTCCGAAACAGGGACTGGGACTATGGCTACACCTTC. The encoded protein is CASSLGLRNRDWDYGYTF. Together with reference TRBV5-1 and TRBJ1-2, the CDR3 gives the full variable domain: KAGVTQTPRYLIKTRGQQVTLSCSPISGHRSVSWYQQTPGQGLQFLFEYFSETQRNKGNFPGRFSGRQFSNSRSEMNVSTLELGDSALYLCASSLGLRNRDWDYGYTFGSGTRLTVV.